This TCR beta chain was documented in a study of metastatic and nonmetastatic thyroid tumors. Across the whole study: Repertoires were compared across blood and tumor or nodule tissue from malignant and benign thyroid patients.

Ahead of thyroid surgery, no patient had received treatment of any kind. TCRdb re-analyzed the PCR reads through MiXCR. Of around 16,000 clones in the sample, 25% were seen once. At least ten counts were recorded for this clone. The TCR was taken from a male donor with papillary thyroid cancer or a benign thyroid nodule (not recorded which). Some clones in this sample may be carry-over from other donors' samples. The specimen sequenced was blood.

Here the CDR3 reads CASSVAYAYNSPLHF. CDR3 nucleotide sequence: TGTGCCAGCAGTGTGGCTTATGCCTATAATTCACCCCTCCACTTT. The rearrangement links TRBV2 to TRBJ1-6, with unresolved D. The germline V and J ends were trimmed by 4 bases and 2 bases, with 9 bases remaining between them. Per germline, CDR1 SNHLY and CDR2 FYNNEI. The CDR3 contains 15 residues.